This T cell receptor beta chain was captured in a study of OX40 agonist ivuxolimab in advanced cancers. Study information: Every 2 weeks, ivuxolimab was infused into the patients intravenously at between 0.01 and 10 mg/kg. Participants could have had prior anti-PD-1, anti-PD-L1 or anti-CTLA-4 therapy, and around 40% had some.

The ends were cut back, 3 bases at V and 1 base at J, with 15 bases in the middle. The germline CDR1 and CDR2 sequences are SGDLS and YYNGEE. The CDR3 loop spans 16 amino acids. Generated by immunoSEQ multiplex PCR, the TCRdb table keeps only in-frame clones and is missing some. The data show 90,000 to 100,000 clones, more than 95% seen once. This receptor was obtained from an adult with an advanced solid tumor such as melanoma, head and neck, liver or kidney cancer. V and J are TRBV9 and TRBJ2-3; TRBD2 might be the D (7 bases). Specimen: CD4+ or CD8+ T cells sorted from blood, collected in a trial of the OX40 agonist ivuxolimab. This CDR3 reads CASSEAGAGGTDTQYF. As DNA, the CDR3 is TGTGCCAGCAGCGAGGCGGGGGCTGGGGGCACAGATACGCAGTATTTT.